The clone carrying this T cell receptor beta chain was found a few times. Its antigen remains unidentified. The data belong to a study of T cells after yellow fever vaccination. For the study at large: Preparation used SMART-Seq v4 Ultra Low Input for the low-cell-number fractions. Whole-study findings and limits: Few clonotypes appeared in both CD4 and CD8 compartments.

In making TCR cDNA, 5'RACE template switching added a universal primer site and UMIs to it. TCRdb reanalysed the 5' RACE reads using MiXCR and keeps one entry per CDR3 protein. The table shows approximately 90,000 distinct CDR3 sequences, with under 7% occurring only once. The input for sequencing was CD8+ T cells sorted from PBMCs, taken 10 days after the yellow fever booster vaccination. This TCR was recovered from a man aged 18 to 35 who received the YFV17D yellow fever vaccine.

The CDR3 loop is CSARDNRGITGELFF. As DNA, the CDR3 is TGCAGTGCTAGAGATAACAGGGGTATCACCGGGGAGCTGTTTTTT. J is TRBJ2-2 and V is TRBV20-1, with TRBD1 matching over 7 bases. The CDR3 consists of 15 residues. The J segment lost 4 bases and the V segment lost 0 bases, leaving 5 bases of the junction unmatched. In germline, CDR1 is DFQATT, CDR2 SNEGSKA (reference sequence).